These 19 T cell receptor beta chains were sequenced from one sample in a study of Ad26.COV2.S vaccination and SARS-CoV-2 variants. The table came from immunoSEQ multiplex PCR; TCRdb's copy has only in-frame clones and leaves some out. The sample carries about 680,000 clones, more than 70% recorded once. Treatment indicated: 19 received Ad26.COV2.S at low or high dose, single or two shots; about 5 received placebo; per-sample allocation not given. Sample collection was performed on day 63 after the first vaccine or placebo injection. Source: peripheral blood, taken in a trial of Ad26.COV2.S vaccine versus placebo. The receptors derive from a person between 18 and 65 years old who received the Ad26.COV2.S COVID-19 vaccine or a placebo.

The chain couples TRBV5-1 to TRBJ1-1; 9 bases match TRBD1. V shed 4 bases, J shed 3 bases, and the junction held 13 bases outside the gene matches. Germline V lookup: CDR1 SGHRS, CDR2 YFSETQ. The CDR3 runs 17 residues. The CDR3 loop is CASSLATGGKGDTEAFF. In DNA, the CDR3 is TGCGCCAGCAGCCTCGCCACAGGGGGCAAGGGGGACACTGAAGCTTTCTTT.

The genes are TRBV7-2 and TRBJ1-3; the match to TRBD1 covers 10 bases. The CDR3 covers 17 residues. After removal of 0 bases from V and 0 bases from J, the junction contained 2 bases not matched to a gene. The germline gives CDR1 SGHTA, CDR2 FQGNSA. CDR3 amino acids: CASSLATGGRSGNTIYF. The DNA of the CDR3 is TGTGCCAGCAGCTTAGCGACAGGGGGCCGCTCTGGAAACACCATATATTTT.

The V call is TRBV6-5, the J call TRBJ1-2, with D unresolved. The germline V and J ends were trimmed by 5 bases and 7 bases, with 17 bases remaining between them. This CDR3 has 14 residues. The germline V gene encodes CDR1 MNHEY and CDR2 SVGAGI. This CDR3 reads CASSHDGLGVGYTF. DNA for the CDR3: TGTGCCAGCAGTCACGACGGCCTCGGGGTTGGCTACACCTTC.

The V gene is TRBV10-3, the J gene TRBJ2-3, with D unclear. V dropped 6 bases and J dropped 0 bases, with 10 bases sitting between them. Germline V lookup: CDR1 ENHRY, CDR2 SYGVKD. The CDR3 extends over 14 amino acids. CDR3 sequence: CAIRVEPSTDTQYF. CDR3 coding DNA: TGTGCCATCAGAGTGGAACCTAGCACAGATACGCAGTATTTT.

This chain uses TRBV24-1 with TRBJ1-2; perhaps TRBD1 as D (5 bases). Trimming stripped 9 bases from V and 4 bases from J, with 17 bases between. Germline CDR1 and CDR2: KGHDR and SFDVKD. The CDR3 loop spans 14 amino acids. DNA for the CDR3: TGTGCCACCGCCATGGGGGAAGCAATCTATGGCTACACCTTC. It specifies CATAMGEAIYGYTF.

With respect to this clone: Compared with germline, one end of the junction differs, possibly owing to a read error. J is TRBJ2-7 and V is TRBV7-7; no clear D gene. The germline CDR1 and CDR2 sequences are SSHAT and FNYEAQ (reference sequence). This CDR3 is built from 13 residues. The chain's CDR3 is CASSLTVGWEQYF. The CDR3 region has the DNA TGTGCTAGCAGCTTAACCGTGGGGTGGGAGCAGTACTTC.

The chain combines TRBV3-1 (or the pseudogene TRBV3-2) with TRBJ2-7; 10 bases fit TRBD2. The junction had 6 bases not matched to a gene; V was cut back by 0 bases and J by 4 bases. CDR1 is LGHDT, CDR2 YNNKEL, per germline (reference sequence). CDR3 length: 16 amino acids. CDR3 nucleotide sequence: TGTGCCAGCAGCCAAGATAGCGGGGGGCTCCAGTACGAGCAGTACTTC. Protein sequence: CASSQDSGGLQYEQYF.

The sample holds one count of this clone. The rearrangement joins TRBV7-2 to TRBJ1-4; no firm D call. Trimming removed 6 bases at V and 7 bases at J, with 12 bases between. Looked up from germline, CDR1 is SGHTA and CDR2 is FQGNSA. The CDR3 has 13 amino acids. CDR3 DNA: TGTGCCAGCAGGCCCGGGGTTAGTGAAAAACTGTTTTTT. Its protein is CASRPGVSEKLFF.

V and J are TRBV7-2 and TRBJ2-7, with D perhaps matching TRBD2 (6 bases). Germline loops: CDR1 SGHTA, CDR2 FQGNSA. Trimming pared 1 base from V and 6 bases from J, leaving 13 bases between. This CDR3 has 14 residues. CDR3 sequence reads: CASSLEAGRVEQYF. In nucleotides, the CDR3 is TGTGCCAGCAGCTTAGAAGCGGGCCGAGTCGAGCAGTACTTC.

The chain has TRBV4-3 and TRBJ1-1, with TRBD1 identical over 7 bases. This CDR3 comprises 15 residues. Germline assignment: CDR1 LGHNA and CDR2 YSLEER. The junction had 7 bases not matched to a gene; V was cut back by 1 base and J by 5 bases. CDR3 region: CASSQGRAGGTEAFF. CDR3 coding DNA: TGCGCCAGCAGCCAAGGTCGGGCAGGGGGAACTGAAGCTTTCTTT.

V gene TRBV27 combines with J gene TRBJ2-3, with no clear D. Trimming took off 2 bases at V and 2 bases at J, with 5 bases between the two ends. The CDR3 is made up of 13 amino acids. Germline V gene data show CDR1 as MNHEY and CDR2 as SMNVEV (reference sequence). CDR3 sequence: CASSLGITDTQYF. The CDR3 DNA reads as TGTGCCAGCAGTTTAGGGATCACAGATACGCAGTATTTT.

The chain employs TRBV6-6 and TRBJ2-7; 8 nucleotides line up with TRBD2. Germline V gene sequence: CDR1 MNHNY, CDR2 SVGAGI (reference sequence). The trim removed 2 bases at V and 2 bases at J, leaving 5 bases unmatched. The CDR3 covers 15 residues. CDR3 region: CASSYGAGVTYEQYF. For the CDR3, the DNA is TGTGCCAGCAGTTACGGAGCGGGGGTTACCTACGAGCAGTACTTC.

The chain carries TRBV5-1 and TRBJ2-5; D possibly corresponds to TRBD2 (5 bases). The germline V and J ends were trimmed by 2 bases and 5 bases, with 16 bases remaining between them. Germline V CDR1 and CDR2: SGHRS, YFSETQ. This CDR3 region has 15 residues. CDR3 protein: CASSFWARGGETQYF. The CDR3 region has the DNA TGCGCCAGCAGCTTTTGGGCCCGCGGAGGTGAGACCCAGTACTTC.

The CDR3 DNA reads TGTGCCAGCAGTCGCCAGGGTGGCTCTAATGAAAAACTGTTTTTT. This codes for CASSRQGGSNEKLFF. V usage is TRBV5-5 and J usage is TRBJ1-4; the D gene is possibly TRBD1 (5 bases). In germline, CDR1 is SGHKS, CDR2 YYEKEE (reference sequence). The CDR3 is 15 residues long. With 5 bases removed from V and 3 bases from J, the gap between germline ends came to 14 bases.

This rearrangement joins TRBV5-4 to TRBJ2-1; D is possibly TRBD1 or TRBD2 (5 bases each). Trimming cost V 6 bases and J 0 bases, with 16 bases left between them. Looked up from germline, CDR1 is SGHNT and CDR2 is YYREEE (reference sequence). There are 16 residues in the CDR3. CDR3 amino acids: CASNQHGTVSYNEQFF. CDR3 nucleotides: TGTGCCAGCAACCAGCACGGGACGGTCTCCTACAATGAGCAGTTCTTC. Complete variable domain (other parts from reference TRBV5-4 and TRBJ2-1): ETGVTQSPTHLIKTRGQQVTLRCSSQSGHNTVSWYQQALGQGPQFIFQYYREEENGRGNFPPRFSGLQFPNYSSELNVNALELDDSALYLCASNQHGTVSYNEQFFGPGTRLTVL.

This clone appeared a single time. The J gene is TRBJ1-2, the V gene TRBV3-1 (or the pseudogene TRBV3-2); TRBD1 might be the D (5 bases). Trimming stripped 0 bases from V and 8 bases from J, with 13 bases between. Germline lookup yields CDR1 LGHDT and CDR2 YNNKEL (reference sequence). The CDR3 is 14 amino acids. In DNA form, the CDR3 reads TGTGCCAGCAGCCAAGATCGTCGGGGGAACGGCTACACCTTC. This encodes CASSQDRRGNGYTF.

In DNA, the CDR3 is TGTGCCAGTAGTATGCTAGACACAGATACGCAGTATTTT. Amino acid sequence: CASSMLDTDTQYF. The gene calls are TRBV19 and TRBJ2-3; D call uncertain. The CDR3 covers 13 residues. The germline gives CDR1 LNHDA, CDR2 SQIVND (reference sequence). Deletions cut 3 bases from V and 2 bases from J, with 6 bases between.

CDR3 loop: CASSRQPLSYEQYF. CDR3 DNA sequence: TGTGCCAGCAGTCGGCAGCCCCTTTCCTACGAGCAGTACTTC. This sequence joins TRBV6-2 or TRBV6-3 and TRBJ2-7; D gene unclear. In germline, CDR1 is MNHEY, CDR2 SVGEGT. The CDR3 is 14 residues long. Trimming shortened V by 5 bases and J by 1 base, and 12 bases separated the two germline ends.

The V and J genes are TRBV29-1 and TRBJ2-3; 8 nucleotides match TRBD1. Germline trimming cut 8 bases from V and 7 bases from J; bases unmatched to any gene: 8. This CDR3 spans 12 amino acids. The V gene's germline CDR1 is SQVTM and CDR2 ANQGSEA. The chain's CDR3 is CSYSQGANTQYF. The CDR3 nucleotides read TGCAGCTACTCTCAGGGGGCCAATACGCAGTATTTT.